The 22 T cell receptor beta chains below all came from one sample that was sequenced in a study of cytomegalovirus exposure and HLA in healthy donors. The primer mix had 60 Vbeta and 13 Jbeta primers. Sequencing used immunoSEQ multiplex PCR; TCRdb keeps in-frame clones, though not all of them. Altogether 150,000 to 200,000 clones are present, 65% to 80% being singletons, with the ten largest covering 1.6%. The sequenced material came from PBMCs. These receptors were taken from a woman between 25 and 40 years old in good health and CMV-seronegative.

The chain couples TRBV2 to TRBJ1-2, with D perhaps TRBD1 (6 bases). Between the trimmed V and J ends, which lost 8 bases and 5 bases, there was a span of 18 bases. Germline V CDR1 and CDR2: SNHLY, FYNNEI. There are 14 residues in the CDR3. The CDR3 sequence is CASASRQGSYGYTF. DNA for the CDR3: TGTGCCAGCGCGTCTAGGCAGGGGAGTTATGGCTACACCTTC.

The chain is built from TRBV30 and TRBJ2-5; 11 nucleotides match TRBD1. Germline lookup yields CDR1 GTSNPN and CDR2 SVGIG (reference sequence). This CDR3 has 17 amino acids. V lost 1 base to trimming and J lost 1 base; unmatched junction nucleotides: 8. DNA of the CDR3: TGTGCCTGGAGTGGGGGACAGGGGGGAGGGATCCAAGAGACCCAGTACTTC. Protein product: CAWSGGQGGGIQETQYF.

The chain links TRBV2 to TRBJ2-7; 10 bases map to TRBD1. CDR3 length: 14 amino acids. The J segment lost 3 bases and the V segment lost 5 bases, leaving 4 bases of the junction unmatched. Per germline, CDR1 SNHLY and CDR2 FYNNEI. In nucleotides, the CDR3 is TGTGCCAGCAGTTACCGGGACAGGGGCTACGAGCAGTACTTC. Its protein product is CASSYRDRGYEQYF.

This chain uses TRBV28 with TRBJ2-5; possibly TRBD1 for D (5 bases). Trimming shortened V by 2 bases and J by 2 bases, and 18 bases separated the two germline ends. The CDR3 runs 17 residues. Per the germline V gene, CDR1 is MDHEN and CDR2 is SYDVKM. For the CDR3, the DNA is TGTGCCAGCAGTTTAAACTTCCCGCTTACAGGTCAAGAGACCCAGTACTTC. It specifies CASSLNFPLTGQETQYF.

The chain links TRBV29-1 to TRBJ2-4; D perhaps matches TRBD1 (6 bases). CDR1 and CDR2 from the germline V gene are SQVTM and ANQGSEA. The length of the CDR3 is 15 residues. The V and J ends lost 1 base and 9 bases respectively, with 19 bases between them. The CDR3 DNA is TGCAGCGTTGAAGGAAGAGGACAGTCAGGGGTCATTCAGTACTTC. Its protein is CSVEGRGQSGVIQYF.

The gene calls are TRBV7-9 and TRBJ1-2; D is undetermined. Germline V lookup: CDR1 SEHNR, CDR2 FQNEAQ (reference sequence). The CDR3 length is 13 residues. V lost 4 bases and J lost 5, with 11 bases in between. DNA for the CDR3: TGTGCCAGCAGCTCCGAGGAACTGTATGGCTACACCTTC. This sequence encodes CASSSEELYGYTF.

About this clone: The sample holds other DNA sequences that translate to the same CDR3. The V call is TRBV5-1, the J call TRBJ1-1; 8 bases agree with TRBD1. Germline CDR1 SGHRS, CDR2 YFSETQ. V lost 1 base to trimming and J lost 4 bases; unmatched junction nucleotides: 3. This CDR3 has 14 amino acids. CDR3 sequence (DNA): TGCGCCAGCAGCTTGTCAGGGGGCGGCACTGAAGCTTTCTTT. Its protein is CASSLSGGGTEAFF. Complete variable domain (other parts from reference TRBV5-1 and TRBJ1-1): KAGVTQTPRYLIKTRGQQVTLSCSPISGHRSVSWYQQTPGQGLQFLFEYFSETQRNKGNFPGRFSGRQFSNSRSEMNVSTLELGDSALYLCASSLSGGGTEAFFGQGTRLTVV.

The chain uses TRBV5-1 and TRBJ1-5, with 9 bases identical to TRBD1. The CDR3 is 15 residues long. Germline lookup yields CDR1 SGHRS and CDR2 YFSETQ. The J segment lost 7 bases and the V segment lost 0 bases, leaving 5 bases of the junction unmatched. In DNA form, the CDR3 reads TGCGCCAGCAGCTTGGGACAGGGGGTCAGCCAGCCCCAGCATTTT. Protein sequence: CASSLGQGVSQPQHF.

The V and J genes are TRBV9 and TRBJ2-7; D perhaps matches TRBD2 (7 bases). The germline gives CDR1 SGDLS, CDR2 YYNGEE. There are 16 residues in the CDR3. Trimming pared 0 bases from V and 0 bases from J, leaving 13 bases between. CDR3 protein: CASSVGGGGASYEQYF. The CDR3 DNA reads TGTGCCAGCAGCGTAGGGGGTGGGGGGGCCTCCTACGAGCAGTACTTC.

The rearrangement joins TRBV2 to TRBJ1-5; D perhaps matches TRBD1 (5 bases). The germline gives CDR1 SNHLY, CDR2 FYNNEI. V was pared by 4 bases and J by 7 bases, with 14 bases between. The CDR3 totals 14 residues. The chain's CDR3 is CASSATGGWQPQHF. CDR3 DNA sequence: TGTGCCAGCAGTGCCACTGGGGGGTGGCAGCCCCAGCATTTT. The full variable domain, in which reference TRBV2 and TRBJ1-5 provide the parts outside the CDR3, is EPEVTQTPSHQVTQMGQEVILRCVPISNHLYFYWYRQILGQKVEFLVSFYNNEISEKSEIFDDQFSVERPDGSNFTLKIRSTKLEDSAMYFCASSATGGWQPQHFGDGTRLSIL.

The chain uses TRBV29-1 and TRBJ2-1; 7 bases are a match to TRBD2. The CDR3 runs 14 residues. Germline CDR1 SQVTM, CDR2 ANQGSEA. Losses at the gene ends were 4 bases for V and 9 bases for J; bases not matched to a gene: 12. CDR3 region: CSVVALGEGSEQFF. The CDR3 region has the DNA TGCAGCGTTGTGGCCCTGGGGGAGGGGAGTGAGCAGTTCTTC.

This clone was counted a single time. The chain joins TRBV27 to TRBJ2-5; 10 bases agree with TRBD2. The length of the CDR3 is 15 residues. Germline lookup yields CDR1 MNHEY and CDR2 SMNVEV (reference sequence). Trimming took 5 bases from V and 2 from J; bases not matched to a gene: 5. CDR3 amino acids: CASSPKTSGQETQYF. The CDR3 nucleotides are TGTGCCAGCAGTCCAAAGACTAGCGGGCAAGAGACCCAGTACTTC.

The chain is built from TRBV15 and TRBJ1-2; 9 bases match TRBD1. The CDR3 is 14 amino acids. The germline CDR1 and CDR2 sequences are LNHNV and YYDKDF (reference sequence). V was pared by 0 bases and J by 11 bases, with 7 bases of the junction left unmatched. The CDR3 nucleotides are TGTGCCACCAGCAGAGAAACCCGGGACAGGGTGTACACCTTC. Protein sequence: CATSRETRDRVYTF. The full variable domain, in which reference TRBV15 and TRBJ1-2 provide the parts outside the CDR3, is DAMVIQNPRYQVTQFGKPVTLSCSQTLNHNVMYWYQQKSSQAPKLLFHYYDKDFNNEADTPDNFQSRRPNTSFCFLDIRSPGLGDTAMYLCATSRETRDRVYTFGSGTRLTVV.

This sequence joins TRBV2 and TRBJ2-5, with D possibly matching TRBD1 (5 bases). V shed 0 bases and J shed 3 bases, with 11 bases lying between them. This CDR3 is built from 15 residues. Germline CDR1 SNHLY, CDR2 FYNNEI. CDR3 nucleotides: TGTGCCAGCAGTGAAGCGCCGACAGAAGAAGAGACCCAGTACTTC. Protein product: CASSEAPTEEETQYF.

This clone was found once. The chain uses TRBV4-1 and TRBJ1-5; D is possibly TRBD1 (6 bases). Trimming cost V 0 bases and J 2 bases, with 11 bases left between them. The length of the CDR3 is 16 residues. Germline V gene lookup returns CDR1 MGHRA and CDR2 YSYEKL. Here the CDR3 reads CASSQDPRGGNQPQHF. CDR3 nucleotides: TGCGCCAGCAGCCAAGATCCCAGGGGCGGCAATCAGCCCCAGCATTTT.

This clone has just one count. The J gene is TRBJ2-1, the V gene TRBV18; D is possibly TRBD2 (6 bases). The CDR3 runs 15 residues. Germline V gene lookup returns CDR1 KGHSH and CDR2 LQKENI. Trimming left V 1 base short and J 2 bases short, with 9 bases between. CDR3 nucleotides: TGTGCCAGCTCACCACGGCGGGACGCCTACAATGAGCAGTTCTTC. This codes for CASSPRRDAYNEQFF.

The V and J genes are TRBV7-6 and TRBJ1-5; 10 bases agree with TRBD1. The length of the CDR3 is 15 residues. V was pared by 5 bases and J by 3 bases, with 4 bases of the junction left unmatched. The germline V gene encodes CDR1 SGHVS and CDR2 FNYEAQ. Here the CDR3 reads CASSPGQGNNQPQHF. CDR3 nucleotide sequence: TGTGCCAGCAGCCCGGGACAGGGGAACAATCAGCCCCAGCATTTT.

The CDR3 DNA is TGTGCCAGCAGCCAAGACAGGGGCGCTGGCTACACCTTC. It translates to CASSQDRGAGYTF. The chain employs TRBV4-2 and TRBJ1-2, with TRBD1 as a possible D gene (6 bases). V lost 0 bases to trimming and J lost 7 bases, with 9 bases between them. The V gene's germline CDR1 is LGHNA and CDR2 YNFKEQ. The CDR3 totals 13 residues.

This clone has only one observation. Written as DNA, the CDR3 is TGTGCCGCCCGTGTTGGACACTCCGGGGAGCTGTTTTTT. Translation gives CAARVGHSGELFF. V is TRBV15 and J is TRBJ2-2; the D gene is possibly TRBD1 (5 bases). Germline-derived CDR1 and CDR2 are LNHNV and YYDKDF (reference sequence). This CDR3 contains 13 residues. V was cut by 11 bases and J by 6 bases, with 16 bases left in between.

The chain combines TRBV15 with TRBJ1-6; no definite D call. Trimming stripped 3 bases from V and 7 bases from J, with 4 bases between. Per the germline V gene, CDR1 is LNHNV and CDR2 is YYDKDF (reference sequence). The CDR3 runs 12 residues. The CDR3 loop reads CATSSLNSPLHF. As DNA, the CDR3 is TGTGCCACCAGCAGCTTAAATTCACCCCTCCACTTT.

This clone was picked up many times. The V call is TRBV5-1, the J call TRBJ1-2; the D gene is possibly TRBD1 (5 bases). V was trimmed by 5 bases and J by 8 bases, leaving 19 bases between them. Germline V lookup: CDR1 SGHRS, CDR2 YFSETQ. The CDR3 consists of 14 residues. CDR3 amino acids: CASRSTGTPNGYTF. The CDR3 region has the DNA TGCGCCAGCAGATCTACCGGGACTCCAAACGGCTACACCTTC.

The rearrangement links TRBV30 to TRBJ2-7; the match to TRBD2 covers 15 bases. V trimming: 2 bases; J trimming: 3 bases; junction bases outside the gene matches: 8. Germline-derived CDR1 and CDR2 are GTSNPN and SVGIG (reference sequence). The length of the CDR3 is 17 residues. Here the CDR3 reads CAWSRGLAGGVYYEQYF. The CDR3 DNA follows: TGTGCCTGGAGTAGAGGACTAGCGGGGGGGGTATACTACGAGCAGTACTTC. The complete variable domain, with remaining parts taken from reference TRBV30 and TRBJ2-7, reads SQTIHQWPATLVQPVGSPLSLECTVEGTSNPNLYWYRQAAGRGLQLLFYSVGIGQISSEVPQNLSASRPQDRQFILSSKKLLLSDSGFYLCAWSRGLAGGVYYEQYFGPGTRLTVT.